This record looks at one T cell receptor (beta chain) sequence and its context. Each donor was nominally healthy when sampled (though unrecorded immune exposures were likely). The data stem from a study of cytomegalovirus exposure and HLA in healthy donors. This CDR3 is built from 17 residues. V lost 5 bases to trimming and J lost 0 bases; unmatched junction nucleotides: 5. CDR1 is SGHVS and CDR2 is FNYEAQ in the germline V gene. The PCR contained 60 Vbeta and 13 Jbeta primers. Method: immunoSEQ multiplex PCR; TCRdb's copy keeps in-frame clones and lacks some. The table shows over 200,000 clones, with around 64% occurring only once.

This clonotype originated in a man aged 35-49 years in good health and CMV-seropositive. V and J are TRBV7-6 and TRBJ2-1; 12 bases fit TRBD2. The material sequenced was PBMCs. CDR3 sequence reads: CASSPTSGGSSYNEQFF. DNA of the CDR3: TGTGCCAGCAGCCCGACTAGCGGGGGAAGCTCCTACAATGAGCAGTTCTTC.